Below, 21 T cell receptor beta chains from the same sample are listed, as sequenced in a study of somatic mutations in cytotoxic T cells in rheumatoid arthritis. Here immunoSEQ multiplex PCR was the method, and the copy in TCRdb shows in-frame clones only, minus some. Found here are roughly 13,000 clones, approximately 74% of them singletons; the top ten hold approximately 27%. The source material was CD8+ T cells sorted from blood. All receptors come from an adult with rheumatoid arthritis.

J is TRBJ1-1 and V is TRBV6-5, with D hard to call. Trimming removed 4 bases from V and 1 base from J, with 7 bases in between. The germline CDR1 and CDR2 sequences are MNHEY and SVGAGI. The CDR3 consists of 13 residues. CDR3 protein: CASSSGENTEAFF. CDR3 DNA: TGTGCCAGCAGTTCTGGGGAGAACACTGAAGCTTTCTTT.

The chain joins TRBV10-3 to TRBJ1-1; D might be TRBD1 (5 bases). V lost 4 bases, J lost 1 base, and 16 bases lay in between. The CDR3 has 16 residues. Germline V gene data show CDR1 as ENHRY and CDR2 as SYGVKD. Here the CDR3 DNA reads TGTGCCATCAGTGGGCCGGGGGGGAGAACGAACACTGAAGCTTTCTTT. Protein: CAISGPGGRTNTEAFF.

The J gene is TRBJ1-1, the V gene TRBV28; D may be TRBD1 (6 bases). This CDR3 region has 14 residues. The germline V gene encodes CDR1 MDHEN and CDR2 SYDVKM. V dropped 6 bases and J dropped 2 bases, with 13 bases sitting between them. CDR3 sequence (DNA): TGTGCCAGCAGGGGGGCGGAACCCAACACTGAAGCTTTCTTT. It codes for CASRGAEPNTEAFF.

The chain combines TRBV28 with TRBJ1-1, with 9 positions matching TRBD1. Germline CDR1 is MDHEN and CDR2 is SYDVKM. This CDR3 region has 17 residues. Trimming at V came to 4 bases and at J to 4 bases, leaving 13 bases not matched to a gene. CDR3 region: CASSSMIGQGSFTEAFF. The CDR3 DNA follows: TGTGCCAGCAGTTCGATGATCGGACAGGGGAGTTTCACTGAAGCTTTCTTT.

V gene TRBV9 combines with J gene TRBJ2-1; 7 nucleotides agree with TRBD1. CDR1 SGDLS and CDR2 YYNGEE come from the germline V gene. V lost 4 bases to trimming and J lost 7 bases; unmatched junction nucleotides: 11. The CDR3 extends over 15 amino acids. This CDR3 is CASSLGGGILNEQFF. The CDR3 coding sequence is TGTGCCAGCAGCTTAGGGGGCGGAATACTGAATGAGCAGTTCTTC.

The genes are TRBV28 and TRBJ1-1, with 7 positions matching TRBD1. This CDR3 region has 14 residues. Germline V gene sequence: CDR1 MDHEN, CDR2 SYDVKM. J was trimmed by 0 bases and V by 5 bases; bases with no gene match: 3. CDR3 region: CASSPQGLNTEAFF. The CDR3 DNA follows: TGTGCCAGCAGTCCACAGGGGCTGAACACTGAAGCTTTCTTT. The full variable domain, completed using reference TRBV28 and TRBJ1-1, is DVKVTQSSRYLVKRTGEKVFLECVQDMDHENMFWYRQDPGLGLRLIYFSYDVKMKEKGDIPEGYSVSREKKERFSLILESASTNQTSMYLCASSPQGLNTEAFFGQGTRLTVV.

There are a few counts of this clone. The V call is TRBV10-1, the J call TRBJ1-1, with no clear D. V was cut by 0 bases and J by 4 bases, with 15 bases left in between. Germline-derived CDR1 and CDR2 are WNHNN and SYGVQD (reference sequence). The CDR3 contains 16 residues. The CDR3 nucleotides are TGCGCCAGCAGTGAGTCGATAAGGGAGGGAGGCACTGAAGCTTTCTTT. As protein: CASSESIREGGTEAFF.

The J gene is TRBJ2-5, the V gene TRBV6-5, with TRBD2 identical over 8 bases. The J call may be faulty, since TRBJ2-7 better matches the DNA end. This CDR3 spans 14 amino acids. Germline CDR1 reads MNHEY; CDR2 reads SVGAGI. The CDR3 sequence is CASRRGAGVYEQYF. The CDR3 DNA reads TGTGCCAGCAGAAGAGGAGCGGGAGTCTACGAGCAGTACTTC.

The chain has TRBV4-1 and TRBJ2-7; no definite D call. CDR3 length: 14 amino acids. V was cut by 0 bases and J by 3 bases, with 9 bases left in between. Germline V lookup: CDR1 MGHRA, CDR2 YSYEKL. CDR3 in amino acids: CASSQEGILYEQYF. CDR3 bases: TGCGCCAGCAGCCAAGAGGGCATACTCTACGAGCAGTACTTC.

The J gene is TRBJ1-5, the V gene TRBV7-2, with D possibly being TRBD1 (6 bases). CDR1 SGHTA and CDR2 FQGNSA come from the germline V gene. Trimming cost V 6 bases and J 6 bases, with 15 bases left between them. CDR3 length equals 14 residues. CDR3 sequence reads: CASSPGRGGQPQHF. The CDR3, as DNA: TGTGCCAGCAGTCCCGGCAGGGGCGGTCAGCCCCAGCATTTT.

The rearrangement uses TRBV6-1 and TRBJ2-7; D is unclear. The germline V gene has CDR1 MNHNS and CDR2 SASEGT. There are 15 residues in the CDR3. The V end lost 6 bases, the J end lost 6 bases, and 21 bases lay between the germline ends. The chain's CDR3 is CASSHTSSGLLEQYF. CDR3 coding DNA: TGTGCCAGCAGCCACACCAGCTCGGGCCTTCTCGAGCAGTACTTC.

This chain connects TRBV19 to TRBJ2-2; D remains ambiguous. V lost 3 bases to trimming and J lost 3 bases, with 14 bases between them. The CDR3 totals 16 residues. Germline-derived CDR1 and CDR2 are LNHDA and SQIVND (reference sequence). The CDR3 DNA sequence: TGTGCCAGTAGTATTACCCGGCGTCTTGACACCGGGGAGCTGTTTTTT. It specifies CASSITRRLDTGELFF. Drawing the rest from reference TRBV19 and TRBJ2-2, the complete variable domain is DGGITQSPKYLFRKEGQNVTLSCEQNLNHDAMYWYRQDPGQGLRLIYYSQIVNDFQKGDIAEGYSVSREKKESFPLTVTSAQKNPTAFYLCASSITRRLDTGELFFGEGSRLTVL.

The V gene is TRBV28, the J gene TRBJ2-2, with TRBD1 as a possible D gene (6 bases). V lost 6 bases and J lost 1, with 12 bases in between. The CDR3 runs 15 residues. CDR1 and CDR2 from the germline V gene are MDHEN and SYDVKM. CDR3: CASRLQGLNTGELFF. Here the CDR3 DNA reads TGTGCCAGCAGACTACAGGGTTTGAACACCGGGGAGCTGTTTTTT.

The chain links TRBV11-3 to TRBJ2-1, with D possibly TRBD2 on 6 matching bases. V was cut by 5 bases and J by 5 bases, with 10 bases left in between. CDR1 is SGHNT, CDR2 YENEEA, per germline. The CDR3 consists of 13 residues. CDR3 nucleotides: TGTGCCAGCAGCCACGGACTAAACAATGAGCAGTTCTTC. This gives the protein CASSHGLNNEQFF.

The chain uses TRBV6-6 and TRBJ1-5; TRBD1 is a possible D gene (5 bases). Trimming shortened V by 4 bases and J by 4 bases, and 8 bases separated the two germline ends. The CDR3 extends over 13 amino acids. Germline CDR1 MNHNY, CDR2 SVGAGI (reference sequence). The CDR3 sequence: CASSSGKNQPQHF. CDR3 in DNA: TGTGCCAGCAGTTCAGGGAAAAATCAGCCCCAGCATTTT.

The chain combines TRBV7-9 with TRBJ2-1; 8 positions match TRBD2. CDR3 size: 14 residues. Germline lookup yields CDR1 SEHNR and CDR2 FQNEAQ (reference sequence). With V trimmed by 5 bases and J by 4 bases, 4 bases remained unmatched. Written as DNA, the CDR3 is TGTGCCAGCAGCGCCGGGGGGGGGTACAATGAGCAGTTCTTC. Residues: CASSAGGGYNEQFF.

This chain connects TRBV29-1 to TRBJ2-7; TRBD1 matches 9 bases. The V segment lost 0 bases and the J segment 4 bases; nucleotides outside the gene matches: 10. Germline V CDR1 and CDR2: SQVTM, ANQGSEA. The CDR3 spans 16 residues. CDR3 protein: CSVEDLGGTGRYEQYF. CDR3 sequence (DNA): TGCAGCGTTGAAGATCTAGGGGGGACAGGGCGATACGAGCAGTACTTC.

This clone was seen just once. This chain links TRBV13 with TRBJ2-7; no firm D call. Looked up from germline, CDR1 is PRHDT and CDR2 is FYEKMQ (reference sequence). Between the trimmed V and J ends, which lost 5 bases and 3 bases, there was a span of 11 bases. This CDR3 is 13 amino acids long. CDR3 bases: TGTGCCAGCAGCGATCTGCCGGGCTACGAGCAGTACTTC. Its translation: CASSDLPGYEQYF. The full variable domain, with the rest looked up from reference TRBV13 and TRBJ2-7, is AAGVIQSPRHLIKEKRETATLKCYPIPRHDTVYWYQQGPGQDPQFLISFYEKMQSDKGSIPDRFSAQQFSDYHSELNMSSLELGDSALYFCASSDLPGYEQYFGPGTRLTVT.

The chain recombines TRBV13 with TRBJ1-2; TRBD1 matches 12 bases. The CDR3 covers 18 residues. Germline assignment: CDR1 PRHDT and CDR2 FYEKMQ (reference sequence). V lost 4 bases, J lost 8 bases, and 17 bases stayed unmatched. CDR3 residues: CASSSQGTGGSPIRGYTF. The CDR3 DNA sequence: TGTGCCAGCAGCTCACAAGGGACAGGGGGCTCCCCTATCCGCGGCTACACCTTC. The complete variable domain, with remaining parts taken from reference TRBV13 and TRBJ1-2, reads AAGVIQSPRHLIKEKRETATLKCYPIPRHDTVYWYQQGPGQDPQFLISFYEKMQSDKGSIPDRFSAQQFSDYHSELNMSSLELGDSALYFCASSSQGTGGSPIRGYTFGSGTRLTVV.

This chain joins TRBV4-1 and TRBJ1-5; 9 bases align to TRBD1. V was clipped by 3 bases and J by 6 bases; unmatched bases: 9. Germline V gene sequence: CDR1 MGHRA, CDR2 YSYEKL. This CDR3 contains 16 residues. The CDR3 DNA sequence: TGCGCCAGCAGCCATGAACCGGGACAGGGCGGTCAGCCCCAGCATTTT. Its translation is CASSHEPGQGGQPQHF.

This clone is medium-sized. The chain combines TRBV9 with TRBJ1-6, with unresolved D. The CDR3 runs to 16 residues. V was pared by 3 bases and J by 7 bases, with 17 bases between. Germline-derived CDR1 and CDR2 are SGDLS and YYNGEE. The CDR3 spells CASSAGYRASNSPLHF. DNA for the CDR3: TGTGCCAGCAGCGCCGGTTACCGGGCCTCAAATTCACCCCTCCACTTT. The complete variable domain, with remaining parts taken from reference TRBV9 and TRBJ1-6, reads DSGVTQTPKHLITATGQRVTLRCSPRSGDLSVYWYQQSLDQGLQFLIQYYNGEERAKGNILERFSAQQFPDLHSELNLSSLELGDSALYFCASSAGYRASNSPLHFGNGTRLTVT.